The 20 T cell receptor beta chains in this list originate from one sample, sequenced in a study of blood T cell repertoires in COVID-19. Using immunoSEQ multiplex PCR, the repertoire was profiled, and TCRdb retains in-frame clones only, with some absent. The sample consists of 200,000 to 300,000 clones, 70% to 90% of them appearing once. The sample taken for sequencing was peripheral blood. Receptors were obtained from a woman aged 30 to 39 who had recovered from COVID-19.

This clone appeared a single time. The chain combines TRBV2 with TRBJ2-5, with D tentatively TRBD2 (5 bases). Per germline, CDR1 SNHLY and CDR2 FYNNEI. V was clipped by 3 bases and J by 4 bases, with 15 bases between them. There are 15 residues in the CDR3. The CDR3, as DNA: TGTGCCAGCAGTGACGGACTGGGGTTCGGAGAGACCCAGTACTTC. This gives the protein CASSDGLGFGETQYF.

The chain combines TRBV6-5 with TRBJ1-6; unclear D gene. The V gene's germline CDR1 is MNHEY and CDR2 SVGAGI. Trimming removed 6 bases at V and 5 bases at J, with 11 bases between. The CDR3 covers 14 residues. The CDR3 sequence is CASRIDLDNSPLHF. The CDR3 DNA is TGTGCCAGCAGGATTGATTTAGATAATTCACCCCTCCACTTT.

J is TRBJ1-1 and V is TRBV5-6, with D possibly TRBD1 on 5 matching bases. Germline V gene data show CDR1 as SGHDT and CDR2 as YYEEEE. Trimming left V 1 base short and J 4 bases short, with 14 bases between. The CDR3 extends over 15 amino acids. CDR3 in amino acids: CASSLLLGGSTEAFF. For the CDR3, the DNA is TGTGCCAGCAGCTTGCTCCTTGGGGGGAGCACTGAAGCTTTCTTT.

The chain's CDR3 is CASSERTSGGWSYNEQFF. The CDR3 DNA reads as TGTGCCAGCAGTGAAAGGACTAGCGGGGGGTGGTCCTACAATGAGCAGTTCTTC. The V and J genes are TRBV2 and TRBJ2-1; 14 bases agree with TRBD2. Losses at the gene ends were 2 bases for V and 1 base for J; bases not matched to a gene: 4. The germline CDR1 and CDR2 sequences are SNHLY and FYNNEI. The CDR3 is made up of 18 amino acids.

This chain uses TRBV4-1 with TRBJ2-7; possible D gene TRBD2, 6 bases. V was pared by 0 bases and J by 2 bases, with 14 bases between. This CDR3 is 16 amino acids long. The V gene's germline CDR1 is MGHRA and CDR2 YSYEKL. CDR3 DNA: TGCGCCAGCAGCCAAGATCAATCCGGGGGTGCCTACGAGCAGTACTTC. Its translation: CASSQDQSGGAYEQYF.

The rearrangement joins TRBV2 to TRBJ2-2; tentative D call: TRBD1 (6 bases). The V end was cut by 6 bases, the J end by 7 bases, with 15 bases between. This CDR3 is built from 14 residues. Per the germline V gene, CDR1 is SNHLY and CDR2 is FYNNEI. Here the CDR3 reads CASRLDSLGGELFF. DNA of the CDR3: TGTGCCAGCAGACTGGACAGCCTCGGCGGGGAGCTGTTTTTT.

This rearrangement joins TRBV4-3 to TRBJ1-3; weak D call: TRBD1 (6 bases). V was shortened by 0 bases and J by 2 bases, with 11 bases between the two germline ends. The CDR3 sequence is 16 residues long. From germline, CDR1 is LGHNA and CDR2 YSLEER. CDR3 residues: CASSQEQGRPGNTIYF. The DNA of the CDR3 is TGCGCCAGCAGCCAAGAACAGGGAAGGCCTGGAAACACCATATATTTT.

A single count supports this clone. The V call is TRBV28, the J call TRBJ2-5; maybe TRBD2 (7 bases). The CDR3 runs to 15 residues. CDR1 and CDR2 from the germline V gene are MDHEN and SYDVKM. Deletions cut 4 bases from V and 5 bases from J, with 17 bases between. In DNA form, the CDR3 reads TGTGCCAGCAGTTCTTATGGGGGGGCCAAGGAGACCCAGTACTTC. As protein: CASSSYGGAKETQYF.

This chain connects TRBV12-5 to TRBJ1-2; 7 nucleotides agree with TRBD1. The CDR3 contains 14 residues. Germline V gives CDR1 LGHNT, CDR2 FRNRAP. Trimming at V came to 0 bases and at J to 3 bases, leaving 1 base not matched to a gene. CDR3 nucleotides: TGTGCTAGTGGTTTGGTAGGGGGCCACTATGGCTACACCTTC. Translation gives CASGLVGGHYGYTF.

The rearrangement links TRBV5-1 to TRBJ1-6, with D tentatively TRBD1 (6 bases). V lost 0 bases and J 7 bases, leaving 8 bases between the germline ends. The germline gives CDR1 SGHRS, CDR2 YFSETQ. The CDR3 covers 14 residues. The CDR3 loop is CASSLADRNSPLHF. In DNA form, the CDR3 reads TGCGCCAGCAGCTTGGCCGACAGGAATTCACCCCTCCACTTT.

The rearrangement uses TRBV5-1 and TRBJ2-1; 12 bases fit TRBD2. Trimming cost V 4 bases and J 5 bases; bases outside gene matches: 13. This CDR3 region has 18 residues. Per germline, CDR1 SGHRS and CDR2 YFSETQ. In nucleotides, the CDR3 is TGCGCCAGCAGCCCGAGGTCTAGCGGGGGGGCAGCTAACAATGAGCAGTTCTTC. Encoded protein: CASSPRSSGGAANNEQFF.

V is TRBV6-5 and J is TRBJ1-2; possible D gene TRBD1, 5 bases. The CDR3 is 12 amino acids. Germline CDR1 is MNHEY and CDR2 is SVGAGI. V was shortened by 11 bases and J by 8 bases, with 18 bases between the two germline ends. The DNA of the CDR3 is TGTGCCTGCCAGAGGGGACTCCGGGGCTACACCTTC. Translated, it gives CACQRGLRGYTF.

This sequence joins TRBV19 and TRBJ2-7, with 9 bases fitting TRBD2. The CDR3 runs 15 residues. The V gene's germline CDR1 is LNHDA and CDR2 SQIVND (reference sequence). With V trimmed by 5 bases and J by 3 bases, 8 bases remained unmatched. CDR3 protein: CASSRSGGRYYEQYF. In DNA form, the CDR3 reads TGTGCCAGTAGTCGGAGCGGGGGGCGCTACTACGAGCAGTACTTC.

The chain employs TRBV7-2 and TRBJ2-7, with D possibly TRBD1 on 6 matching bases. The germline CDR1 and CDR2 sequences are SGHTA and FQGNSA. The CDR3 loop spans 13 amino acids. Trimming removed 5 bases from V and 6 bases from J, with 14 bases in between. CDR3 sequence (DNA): TGTGCCAGCAGCCCATTGGACAGTCGCGAGCAGTACTTC. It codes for CASSPLDSREQYF.

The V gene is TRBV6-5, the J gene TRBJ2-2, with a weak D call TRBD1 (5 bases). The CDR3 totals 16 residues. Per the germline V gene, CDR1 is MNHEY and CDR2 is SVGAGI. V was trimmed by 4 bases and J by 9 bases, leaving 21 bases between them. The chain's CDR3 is CASSSTDAPRIRELFF. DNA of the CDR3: TGTGCCAGCAGTTCGACAGACGCCCCGCGCATCAGGGAGCTGTTTTTT.

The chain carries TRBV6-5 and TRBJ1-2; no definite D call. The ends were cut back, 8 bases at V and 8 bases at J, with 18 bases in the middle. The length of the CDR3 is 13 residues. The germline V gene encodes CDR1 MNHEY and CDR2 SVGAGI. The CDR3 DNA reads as TGTGCCAGCGCGCGGGGTCGTCTTGGGGGCTACACCTTC. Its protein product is CASARGRLGGYTF.

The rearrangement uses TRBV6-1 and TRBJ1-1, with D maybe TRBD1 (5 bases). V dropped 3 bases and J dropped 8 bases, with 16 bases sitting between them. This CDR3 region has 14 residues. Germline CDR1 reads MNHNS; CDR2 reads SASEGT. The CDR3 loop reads CASSERMGGTEAFF. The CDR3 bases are TGTGCCAGCAGTGAGCGCATGGGGGGTACCGAAGCTTTCTTT.

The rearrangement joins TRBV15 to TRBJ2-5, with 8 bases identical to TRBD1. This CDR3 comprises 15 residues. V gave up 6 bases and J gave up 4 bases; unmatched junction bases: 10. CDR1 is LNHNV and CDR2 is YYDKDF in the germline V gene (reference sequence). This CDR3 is CATRGDQGARETQYF. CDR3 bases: TGTGCCACCAGAGGCGACCAGGGGGCCCGAGAGACCCAGTACTTC. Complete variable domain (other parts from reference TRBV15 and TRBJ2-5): DAMVIQNPRYQVTQFGKPVTLSCSQTLNHNVMYWYQQKSSQAPKLLFHYYDKDFNNEADTPDNFQSRRPNTSFCFLDIRSPGLGDTAMYLCATRGDQGARETQYFGPGTRLLVL.

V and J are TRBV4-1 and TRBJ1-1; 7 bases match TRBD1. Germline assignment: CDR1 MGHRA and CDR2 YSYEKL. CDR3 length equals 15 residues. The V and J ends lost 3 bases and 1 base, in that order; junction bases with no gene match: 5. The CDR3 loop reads CASSQTGQTNTEAFF. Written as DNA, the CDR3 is TGCGCCAGCAGCCAGACGGGACAGACGAACACTGAAGCTTTCTTT.

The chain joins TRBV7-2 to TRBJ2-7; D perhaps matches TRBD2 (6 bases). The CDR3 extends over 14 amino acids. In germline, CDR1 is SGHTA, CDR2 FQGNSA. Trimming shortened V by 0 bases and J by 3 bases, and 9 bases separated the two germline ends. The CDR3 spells CASSLAGGDYEQYF. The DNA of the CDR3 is TGTGCCAGCAGCTTAGCGGGGGGTGACTACGAGCAGTACTTC. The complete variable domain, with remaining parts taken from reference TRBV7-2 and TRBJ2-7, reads GAGVSQSPSNKVTEKGKDVELRCDPISGHTALYWYRQSLGQGLEFLIYFQGNSAPDKSGLPSDRFSAERTGGSVSTLTIQRTQQEDSAVYLCASSLAGGDYEQYFGPGTRLTVT.